This T cell receptor (beta chain) was found in a study of shared clonotypes between healthy human individuals. In the original processing: With immunoSEQ giving junction-only sequences and no quality scores, filtering differed. The repertoire was sequenced with immunoSEQ multiplex PCR; TCRdb's copy has only in-frame clones and lacks some. Clone size and V and J calls were adopted from that table, with D and trimming inferred from the DNA. The table includes some 580,000 clones, more than 95% detected once. The study's findings and limits: Clonotype sharing among the donors was expected to vary with sequencing depth.

Donors were healthy HIV-negative adults without recent acute infections or vaccinations. Among the donors, all were Caucasian adults who lived in Nashville, Tennessee. Germline V CDR1 and CDR2: SGHTA, FQGTGA. The CDR3 sequence is 16 residues long. V lost 6 bases to trimming and J lost 4 bases; unmatched junction nucleotides: 13. With regard to this clone: Its cognate antigen is unknown.

The sequence came from a woman in her thirties in good health. The genes are TRBV7-3 and TRBJ2-3, with 7 positions matching TRBD2. Material for sequencing was naive CD4+ T cells sorted from blood. Noted subset: CD45RA+ positively selected. CDR3 protein: CASSSHGAGNADTQYF. CDR3 nucleotide sequence: TGTGCCAGCAGTTCCCATGGAGCGGGAAATGCAGATACGCAGTATTTT.